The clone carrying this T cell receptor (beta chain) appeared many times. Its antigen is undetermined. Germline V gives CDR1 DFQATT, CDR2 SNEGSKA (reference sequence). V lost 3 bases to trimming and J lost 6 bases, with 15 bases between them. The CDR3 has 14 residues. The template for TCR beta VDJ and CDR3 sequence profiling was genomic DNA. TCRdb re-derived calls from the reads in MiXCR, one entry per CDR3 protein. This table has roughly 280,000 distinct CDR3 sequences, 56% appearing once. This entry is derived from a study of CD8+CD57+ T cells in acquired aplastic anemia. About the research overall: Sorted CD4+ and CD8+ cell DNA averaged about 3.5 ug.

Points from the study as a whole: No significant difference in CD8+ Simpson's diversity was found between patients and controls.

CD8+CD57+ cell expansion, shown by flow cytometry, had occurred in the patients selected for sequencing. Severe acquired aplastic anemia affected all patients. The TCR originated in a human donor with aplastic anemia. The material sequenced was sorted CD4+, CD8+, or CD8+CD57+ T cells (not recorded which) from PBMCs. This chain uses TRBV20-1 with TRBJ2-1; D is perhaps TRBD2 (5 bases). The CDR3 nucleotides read TGCAGTGCTAGCCGAAAACTAGTTACCAATGAGCAGTTCTTC. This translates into CSASRKLVTNEQFF.